Below, 8 T cell receptor beta chains from the same sample are listed, as sequenced in a study of Graves' ophthalmopathy and Graves' hyperthyroidism. Investigators amplified TCR beta CDR3 regions from RNA transcripts. HTBI primers served in a first-round RT-PCR, which a second-round multiplex PCR followed. TCRdb redid the calling of the multiplex PCR reads with MiXCR, one entry per CDR3 protein. The sample includes 300,000 to 400,000 distinct CDR3 sequences, approximately 18% of them seen just once. The material sequenced was peripheral blood. The receptors were gathered from an adult woman with stable Graves' hyperthyroidism.

The table lists this clonotype with many counts. The chain recombines TRBV4-1 with TRBJ2-7; D not certain. Germline assignment: CDR1 MGHRA and CDR2 YSYEKL. V was clipped by 0 bases and J by 0 bases, with 9 bases between them. There are 15 residues in the CDR3. CDR3 sequence: CASSQESVSSYEQYF. The CDR3 DNA reads as TGCGCCAGCAGCCAAGAGTCGGTGAGCTCCTACGAGCAGTACTTC.

At least ten counts were recorded for this clonotype. The V call is TRBV6-1, the J call TRBJ1-5, with D unclear. Germline V gene data show CDR1 as MNHNS and CDR2 as SASEGT. The CDR3 contains 16 residues. The V end lost 6 bases, the J end lost 2 bases, and 17 bases lay between the germline ends. Here the CDR3 DNA reads TGTGCCAGCAGCACCACCGACCCTGCACGCAATCAGCCCCAGCATTTT. It is translated as CASSTTDPARNQPQHF.

This clonotype was detected many times. The rearrangement joins TRBV6-2 or TRBV6-3 to TRBJ1-1; D uncertain. Germline V gives CDR1 MNHEY, CDR2 SVGEGT. This CDR3 spans 13 amino acids. Trimming removed 1 base at V and 0 bases at J, with 3 bases between. This CDR3 is CASSYWVNTEAFF. Here the CDR3 DNA reads TGTGCCAGCAGTTACTGGGTGAACACTGAAGCTTTCTTT.

The chain joins TRBV4-1 to TRBJ1-3; a possible D gene is TRBD1 (5 bases). This CDR3 has 17 residues. Germline values: CDR1 MGHRA, CDR2 YSYEKL. Between the trimmed V and J ends, which lost 3 bases and 4 bases, there was a span of 19 bases. CDR3 coding DNA: TGCGCCAGCAGCCAGGATCCCCGGGGCTCAAGAGGAAACACCATATATTTT. Protein product: CASSQDPRGSRGNTIYF.

In its sample, this clonotype was seen many times. This sequence joins TRBV7-9 and TRBJ2-5; 7 bases line up with TRBD1. Trimming removed 1 base from V and 7 bases from J; junction bases left unmatched: 9. CDR3 length: 15 amino acids. Germline values: CDR1 SEHNR, CDR2 FQNEAQ (reference sequence). The CDR3 DNA is TGTGCCAGCAGCTTAGAGGACAGGCGGCACGGGACCCAGTACTTC. Translating it yields CASSLEDRRHGTQYF.

The table lists this clonotype with a few counts. The chain joins TRBV2 to TRBJ2-2; no firm D call. The germline V and J ends were trimmed by 2 bases and 2 bases, with 9 bases remaining between them. This CDR3 contains 15 residues. Germline lookup yields CDR1 SNHLY and CDR2 FYNNEI. In DNA form, the CDR3 reads TGTGCCAGCAGTGAAAACAGACCCAACACCGGGGAGCTGTTTTTT. Translated: CASSENRPNTGELFF.

This clonotype was detected ten times or more. This chain joins TRBV18 and TRBJ1-1, with D uncertain. CDR1 KGHSH and CDR2 LQKENI come from the germline V gene. The length of the CDR3 is 12 residues. Deletions cut 3 bases from V and 6 bases from J, with 8 bases between. DNA for the CDR3: TGTGCCAGCTCACCCCGGGTGTCTGAAGCTTTCTTT. This gives the protein CASSPRVSEAFF.

This clonotype has only one observation. A much larger clone lies a single base off, so this may be a read error. The CDR3 DNA sequence: TGTGCCAGCAGCTTGGGTCCAGGCCCGAACACCGGGGAGCTGTGTTTT. It yields the protein CASSLGPGPNTGELCF. The rearrangement uses TRBV5-5 and TRBJ2-2; possible D gene TRBD2, 5 bases. Germline V gives CDR1 SGHKS, CDR2 YYEKEE (reference sequence). This CDR3 region has 16 residues.